The clone carrying this T cell receptor beta chain has just a few counts. From RNA, the CDR3 regions of TCR beta chains were amplified and sequenced. The library came from an HTBI-primed first-round RT-PCR and a second-round multiplex PCR. TCRdb re-derived calls from the multiplex PCR reads in MiXCR, one entry per CDR3 protein. This sample has 350,000 to 400,000 distinct CDR3 sequences, with approximately 15% found just once. The data derive from a study of Graves' ophthalmopathy and Graves' hyperthyroidism. The CDR3 sequence is 15 residues long. Germline V gene sequence: CDR1 SGHRS, CDR2 YFSETQ. V shed 0 bases, J shed 6 bases, and the junction held 6 bases outside the gene matches.

The V call is TRBV5-1, the J call TRBJ1-1, with TRBD1 matching 9 bases. This receptor was obtained from a woman under 30 with stable Graves' hyperthyroidism. Specimen: peripheral blood. The CDR3 loop reads CASSLADRGNAEAFF. CDR3 nucleotide sequence: TGCGCCAGCAGCTTGGCGGACAGGGGAAACGCTGAAGCTTTCTTT.